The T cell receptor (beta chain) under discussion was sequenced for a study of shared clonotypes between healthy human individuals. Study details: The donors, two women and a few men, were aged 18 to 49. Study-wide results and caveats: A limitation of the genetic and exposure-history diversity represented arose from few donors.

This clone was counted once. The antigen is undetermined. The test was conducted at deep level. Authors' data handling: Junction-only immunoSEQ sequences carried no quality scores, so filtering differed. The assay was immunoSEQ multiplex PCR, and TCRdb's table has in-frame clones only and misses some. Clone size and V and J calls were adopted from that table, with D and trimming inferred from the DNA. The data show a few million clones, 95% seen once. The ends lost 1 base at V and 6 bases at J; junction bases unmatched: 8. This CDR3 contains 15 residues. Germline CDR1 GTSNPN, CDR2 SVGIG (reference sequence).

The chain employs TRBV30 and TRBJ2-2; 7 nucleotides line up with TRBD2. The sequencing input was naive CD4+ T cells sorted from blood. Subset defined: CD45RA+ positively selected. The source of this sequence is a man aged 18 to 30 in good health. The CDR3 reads CAWSAIPGGAGELFF. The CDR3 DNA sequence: TGTGCCTGGAGTGCCATCCCGGGGGGAGCCGGGGAGCTGTTTTTT.